Each of the 25 T cell receptor beta chains below was sequenced from the same sample in a study of T cells after yellow fever vaccination. One entry per CDR3 protein, called by TCRdb with MiXCR from the 5' RACE reads. The data show approximately 330,000 distinct CDR3 sequences, roughly 4.3% seen once. Sequences were derived from PBMCs, sampled 5 days after the yellow fever booster vaccination. The receptors stem from a man aged 18 to 30 who received the YFV17D yellow fever vaccine.

This clonotype was seen more than once but under ten times. This rearrangement joins TRBV5-1 to TRBJ2-1; no clear D gene. V was shortened by 4 bases and J by 0 bases, with 8 bases between the two germline ends. CDR1 and CDR2 (germline): SGHRS, YFSETQ. The CDR3 extends over 14 amino acids. CDR3 bases: TGCGCCAGCAGCATAGACCACTCCTACAATGAGCAGTTCTTC. Translated, it gives CASSIDHSYNEQFF.

The V and J genes are TRBV20-1 and TRBJ1-2; D is unresolved. CDR1 and CDR2 (germline): DFQATT, SNEGSKA (reference sequence). The CDR3 runs to 11 residues. The CDR3 loop reads CSGWANYGYTF. DNA for the CDR3: TGCAGCGGGTGGGCTAACTATGGCTACACCTTC.

This clonotype turned up a few times. J is TRBJ2-5 and V is TRBV5-1, with D perhaps assigned TRBD1 or TRBD2 (6 bases each). Looked up from germline, CDR1 is SGHRS and CDR2 is YFSETQ. CDR3 size: 15 residues. V was cut by 0 bases and J by 5 bases, with 14 bases left in between. CDR3 residues: CASSLDIGGRETQYF. For the CDR3, the DNA is TGCGCCAGCAGCTTGGATATAGGGGGGCGGGAGACCCAGTACTTC.

The genes are TRBV12-3 or TRBV12-4 and TRBJ2-7, with 11 positions matching TRBD1. CDR3 size: 15 residues. The V gene end was trimmed by 5 bases and the J gene end by 3 bases; junction bases not matched to a gene: 6. The DNA for the CDR3 is TGTGCCAGCAGTGGCTCCGGGACAGGGGGCTACGAGCAGTACTTC. It codes for CASSGSGTGGYEQYF.

In this sample, this clonotype turned up a few times. In DNA, the CDR3 is TGCGCCAGCAGTGGACAGGACCCTTCCTACGAGCAGTACTTC. Its protein product is CASSGQDPSYEQYF. The chain combines TRBV5-1 with TRBJ2-7; 7 bases align to TRBD1. The V gene end was trimmed by 5 bases and the J gene end by 1 base; junction bases not matched to a gene: 6. Germline V gives CDR1 SGHRS, CDR2 YFSETQ. The CDR3 consists of 14 residues.

This clonotype was observed a handful of times. The chain couples TRBV20-1 to TRBJ2-7, with D unclear. Looked up from germline, CDR1 is DFQATT and CDR2 is SNEGSKA (reference sequence). The CDR3 runs to 13 residues. The V gene lost 0 bases and the J gene lost 6 bases, with 12 bases spanning the gap. The CDR3 coding sequence is TGCAGTGCTAGAGATCGGATAGATGGCGAGCAGTACGTC. Its protein is CSARDRIDGEQYV.

The chain links TRBV18 to TRBJ1-1; D might be TRBD1 (6 bases). V was cut by 4 bases and J by 3 bases, with 15 bases left in between. The CDR3 has 15 amino acids. Per germline, CDR1 KGHSH and CDR2 LQKENI. The CDR3 spells CASSLGIAGDTEAFF. CDR3 DNA sequence: TGTGCCAGCTCACTAGGTATTGCAGGGGACACTGAAGCTTTCTTT.

This clonotype was detected many times. V is TRBV7-3 and J is TRBJ2-1; D might be TRBD2 (7 bases). V was pared by 1 base and J by 7 bases, with 20 bases between. The CDR3 consists of 17 residues. Germline CDR1 is SGHTA and CDR2 is FQGTGA. The CDR3 bases are TGTGCCAGCAGCTTAAACCCTGCGGGGGCGACGGGGAATGAGCAGTTCTTC. It codes for CASSLNPAGATGNEQFF.

This clonotype has a handful of counts. V usage is TRBV7-3 and J usage is TRBJ2-2, with 15 bases aligning to TRBD2. The CDR3 length is 19 residues. Trimming removed 5 bases from V and 6 bases from J; junction bases left unmatched: 13. CDR1 is SGHTA and CDR2 is FQGTGA in the germline V gene. The CDR3 nucleotides are TGTGCCAGCAGCGTTGGACTAGCGGGGGGGCCTGGTGCGGCCGGGGAGCTGTTTTTT. Translation: CASSVGLAGGPGAAGELFF.

This clonotype was seen at least ten times. The genes are TRBV6-2 or TRBV6-3 and TRBJ2-7, with TRBD2 identical over 7 bases. The V gene end was trimmed by 8 bases and the J gene end by 6 bases; junction bases not matched to a gene: 13. CDR3 length equals 14 residues. CDR1 is MNHEY and CDR2 is SVGEGT in the germline V gene. CDR3: CASAAWGGRSEQYF. The CDR3 bases are TGTGCCAGCGCCGCGTGGGGGGGACGCTCCGAGCAGTACTTC.

The chain couples TRBV24-1 to TRBJ2-1; 14 positions match TRBD2. The V segment lost 3 bases and the J segment 6 bases; nucleotides outside the gene matches: 9. The CDR3 is 18 residues long. Germline CDR1 reads KGHDR; CDR2 reads SFDVKD. This CDR3 reads CATSDTGLAGELSNEQFF. CDR3 in DNA: TGTGCCACCAGTGATACGGGACTAGCGGGGGAGCTCTCCAATGAGCAGTTCTTC.

This chain links TRBV11-2 with TRBJ2-5, with 13 bases lining up with TRBD2. The CDR3 spans 18 residues. Germline V lookup: CDR1 SGHAT, CDR2 FQNNGV. The trim removed 1 base at V and 5 bases at J, leaving 10 bases unmatched. CDR3 protein: CASSLGLAGGHLAETQYF. CDR3 bases: TGTGCCAGCAGCTTAGGACTAGCGGGGGGCCACCTGGCGGAGACCCAGTACTTC. Full variable domain (rest looked up from reference TRBV11-2 and TRBJ2-5): EAGVAQSPRYKIIEKRQSVAFWCNPISGHATLYWYQQILGQGPKLLIQFQNNGVVDDSQLPKDRFSAERLKGVDSTLKIQPAKLEDSAVYLCASSLGLAGGHLAETQYFGPGTRLLVL.

The chain uses TRBV7-2 and TRBJ1-4, with TRBD1 matching over 9 bases. The CDR3 totals 15 residues. Germline-derived CDR1 and CDR2 are SGHTA and FQGNSA. With V trimmed by 4 bases and J by 7 bases, 7 bases remained unmatched. Written as DNA, the CDR3 is TGTGCCAGCAGCTCGGACAGGGGCAGCGGTGAAAAACTGTTTTTT. This sequence encodes CASSSDRGSGEKLFF.

Ten or more counts support this clonotype. The rearrangement uses TRBV19 and TRBJ1-1; D call uncertain. CDR1 LNHDA and CDR2 SQIVND come from the germline V gene (reference sequence). The CDR3 runs 15 residues. V shed 4 bases and J shed 0 bases, with 12 bases lying between them. The CDR3 DNA sequence: TGTGCCAGTAGTACCGGACGGACGGTGAACACTGAAGCTTTCTTT. It specifies CASSTGRTVNTEAFF. The complete variable domain, with remaining parts taken from reference TRBV19 and TRBJ1-1, reads DGGITQSPKYLFRKEGQNVTLSCEQNLNHDAMYWYRQDPGQGLRLIYYSQIVNDFQKGDIAEGYSVSREKKESFPLTVTSAQKNPTAFYLCASSTGRTVNTEAFFGQGTRLTVV.

This clonotype was seen ten or more times. The chain combines TRBV18 with TRBJ2-1, with D perhaps matching TRBD1 or TRBD2 (5 bases each). CDR3 length: 12 amino acids. Germline CDR1 is KGHSH and CDR2 is LQKENI. The germline V and J ends were trimmed by 5 bases and 14 bases, with 16 bases remaining between them. The CDR3 protein is CASSTDSRDEFF. The DNA for the CDR3 is TGTGCCAGCTCAACCGACTCCAGGGACGAGTTCTTC.

The genes are TRBV5-1 and TRBJ2-6; possibly TRBD1 for D (6 bases). Germline lookup yields CDR1 SGHRS and CDR2 YFSETQ. There are 15 residues in the CDR3. V dropped 5 bases and J dropped 2 bases, with 11 bases sitting between them. The CDR3 loop reads CASRTGEPGANVLTF. CDR3 sequence (DNA): TGCGCCAGCAGGACAGGAGAGCCTGGGGCCAACGTCCTGACTTTC.

This clonotype was found a few times. This chain links TRBV5-1 with TRBJ1-1; a possible D gene is TRBD1 (5 bases). The V end was cut by 0 bases, the J end by 1 base, with 7 bases between. Looked up from germline, CDR1 is SGHRS and CDR2 is YFSETQ. The CDR3 runs to 14 residues. The CDR3: CASSLGDGNTEAFF. In DNA, the CDR3 is TGCGCCAGCAGCTTGGGGGACGGGAACACTGAAGCTTTCTTT.

The V and J genes are TRBV6-6 and TRBJ1-6; 7 bases fit TRBD1. This CDR3 has 14 residues. V trimming: 5 bases; J trimming: 10 bases; junction bases outside the gene matches: 8. CDR1 MNHNY and CDR2 SVGAGI come from the germline V gene (reference sequence). CDR3 sequence: CASSHDRVGSPLHF. CDR3 in DNA: TGTGCCAGCAGTCACGACAGGGTGGGCTCACCCCTCCACTTT.

This clonotype showed up just a few times. The rearrangement links TRBV4-1 to TRBJ2-5, with 13 nucleotides matching TRBD2. In germline, CDR1 is MGHRA, CDR2 YSYEKL. The CDR3 has 17 residues. V shed 4 bases and J 5 bases; nucleotides not matched to a gene: 10. CDR3 sequence: CASSLRTSGGAWETQYF. CDR3 coding DNA: TGCGCCAGCAGCCTCAGGACTAGCGGGGGAGCCTGGGAGACCCAGTACTTC.

The V call is TRBV7-9, the J call TRBJ1-2; no reliable D call. Germline V lookup: CDR1 SEHNR, CDR2 FQNEAQ (reference sequence). Trimming cost V 8 bases and J 4 bases, with 14 bases left between them. This CDR3 region has 13 residues. The CDR3 spells CASHPSWGYGYTF. The DNA of the CDR3 is TGTGCCAGCCACCCTTCTTGGGGCTATGGCTACACCTTC.

This clonotype was counted ten times or more. The CDR3 nucleotides read TGCAGTGCTAGAGGGGGGGCGGGAGAGACCCAGTACTTC. It encodes CSARGGAGETQYF. The rearrangement joins TRBV20-1 to TRBJ2-5; the D call may be TRBD1 or TRBD2 (6 bases each). With 1 base removed from V and 4 bases from J, the gap between germline ends came to 10 bases. The CDR3 sequence is 13 residues long. Germline CDR1 reads DFQATT; CDR2 reads SNEGSKA (reference sequence).

This clonotype was counted a few times. V usage is TRBV18 and J usage is TRBJ1-6; D gene ambiguous. The germline CDR1 and CDR2 sequences are KGHSH and LQKENI. Trimming shortened V by 2 bases and J by 3 bases, and 8 bases separated the two germline ends. CDR3 length: 15 amino acids. The CDR3 loop is CASSPGVFYNSPLHF. CDR3 nucleotides: TGTGCCAGCTCACCAGGGGTCTTCTATAATTCACCCCTCCACTTT.

This clonotype appeared many times. V usage is TRBV20-1 and J usage is TRBJ2-7; no reliable D call. The CDR3 has 14 residues. V lost 4 bases and J lost 0, with 13 bases in between. Germline CDR1 is DFQATT and CDR2 is SNEGSKA (reference sequence). The CDR3 loop is CSAMPPASSYEQYF. CDR3 nucleotides: TGCAGTGCTATGCCCCCTGCGAGCTCCTACGAGCAGTACTTC.

This clonotype was observed a few times. The rearrangement joins TRBV6-1 to TRBJ1-4; TRBD1 is a possible D gene (6 bases). Trimming removed 6 bases from V and 7 bases from J, with 15 bases in between. Germline V gene lookup returns CDR1 MNHNS and CDR2 SASEGT. CDR3 size: 14 residues. The CDR3 DNA reads as TGTGCCAGCAGAAACAGGGCGGAGAGTGAAAAACTGTTTTTT. This gives the protein CASRNRAESEKLFF.

The chain is built from TRBV7-9 and TRBJ2-7; 7 positions match TRBD1. The CDR3 is made up of 14 amino acids. Germline trimming cut 5 bases from V and 3 bases from J; bases unmatched to any gene: 7. The germline V gene encodes CDR1 SEHNR and CDR2 FQNEAQ (reference sequence). CDR3 amino acids: CASSLTGQSYEQYF. In DNA form, the CDR3 reads TGTGCCAGCAGCCTTACGGGACAGAGCTACGAGCAGTACTTC.